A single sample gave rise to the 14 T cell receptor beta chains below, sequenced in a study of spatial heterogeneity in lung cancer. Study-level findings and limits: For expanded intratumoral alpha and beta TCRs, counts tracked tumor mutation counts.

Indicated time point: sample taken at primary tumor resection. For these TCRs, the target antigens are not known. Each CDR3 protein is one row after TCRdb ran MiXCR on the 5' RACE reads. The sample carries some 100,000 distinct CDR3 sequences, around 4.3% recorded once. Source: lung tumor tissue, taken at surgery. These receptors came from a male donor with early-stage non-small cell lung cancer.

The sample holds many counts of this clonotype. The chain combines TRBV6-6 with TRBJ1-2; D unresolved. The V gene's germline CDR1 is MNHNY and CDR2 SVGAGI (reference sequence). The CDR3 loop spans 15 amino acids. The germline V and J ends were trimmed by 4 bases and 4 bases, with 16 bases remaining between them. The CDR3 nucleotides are TGTGCCAGCAGTTCCCAGGCGCAGGCTGGCTATGGCTACACCTTC. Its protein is CASSSQAQAGYGYTF.

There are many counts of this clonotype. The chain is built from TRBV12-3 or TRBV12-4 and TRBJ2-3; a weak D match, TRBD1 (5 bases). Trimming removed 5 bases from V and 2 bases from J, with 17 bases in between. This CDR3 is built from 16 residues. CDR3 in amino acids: CASSPRAGQLTDTQYF. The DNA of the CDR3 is TGTGCCAGCAGTCCCCGCGCAGGGCAGCTCACAGATACGCAGTATTTT.

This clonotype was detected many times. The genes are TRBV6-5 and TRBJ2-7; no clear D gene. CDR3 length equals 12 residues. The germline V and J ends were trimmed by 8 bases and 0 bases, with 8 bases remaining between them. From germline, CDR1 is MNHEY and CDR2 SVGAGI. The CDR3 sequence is CASRAVSYEQYF. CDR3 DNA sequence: TGTGCCAGCCGGGCGGTCTCCTACGAGCAGTACTTC.

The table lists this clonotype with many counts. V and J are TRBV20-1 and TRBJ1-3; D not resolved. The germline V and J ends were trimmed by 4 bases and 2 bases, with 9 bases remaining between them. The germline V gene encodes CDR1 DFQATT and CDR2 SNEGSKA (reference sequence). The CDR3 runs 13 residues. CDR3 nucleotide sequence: TGCAGTGCTATGCCGGGTGCTGGAAACACCATATATTTT. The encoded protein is CSAMPGAGNTIYF.

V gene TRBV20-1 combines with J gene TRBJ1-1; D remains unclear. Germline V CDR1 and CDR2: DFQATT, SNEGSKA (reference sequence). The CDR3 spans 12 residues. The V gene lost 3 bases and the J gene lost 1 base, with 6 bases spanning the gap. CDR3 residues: CSASYRNTEAFF. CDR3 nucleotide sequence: TGCAGTGCTAGTTACAGGAACACTGAAGCTTTCTTT.

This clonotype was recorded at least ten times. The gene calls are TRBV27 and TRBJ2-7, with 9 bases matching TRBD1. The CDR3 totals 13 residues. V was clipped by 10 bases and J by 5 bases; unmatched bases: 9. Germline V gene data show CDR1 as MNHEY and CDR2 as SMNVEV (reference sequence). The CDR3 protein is CATGRDRVHEQYF. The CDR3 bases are TGTGCCACCGGACGGGACAGGGTCCACGAGCAGTACTTC.

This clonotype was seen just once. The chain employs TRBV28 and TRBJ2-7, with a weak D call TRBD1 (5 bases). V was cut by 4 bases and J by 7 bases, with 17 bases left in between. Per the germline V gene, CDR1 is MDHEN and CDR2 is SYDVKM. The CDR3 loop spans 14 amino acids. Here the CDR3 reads CASSSYWGPAEQYF. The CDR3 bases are TGTGCCAGCAGTTCGTACTGGGGCCCCGCGGAGCAGTACTTC.

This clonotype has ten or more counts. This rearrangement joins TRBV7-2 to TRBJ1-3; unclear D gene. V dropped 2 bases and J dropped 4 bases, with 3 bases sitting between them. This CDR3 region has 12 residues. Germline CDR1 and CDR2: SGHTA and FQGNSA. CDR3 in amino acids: CASSLRGNTIYF. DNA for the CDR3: TGTGCCAGCAGCTTACGAGGAAACACCATATATTTT.

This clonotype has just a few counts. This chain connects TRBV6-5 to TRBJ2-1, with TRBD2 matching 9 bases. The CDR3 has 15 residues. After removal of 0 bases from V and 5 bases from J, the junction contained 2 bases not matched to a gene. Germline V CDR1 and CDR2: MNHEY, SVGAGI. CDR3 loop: CASSYSSGRHNEQFF. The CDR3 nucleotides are TGTGCCAGCAGTTACTCGAGCGGGAGGCACAATGAGCAGTTCTTC.

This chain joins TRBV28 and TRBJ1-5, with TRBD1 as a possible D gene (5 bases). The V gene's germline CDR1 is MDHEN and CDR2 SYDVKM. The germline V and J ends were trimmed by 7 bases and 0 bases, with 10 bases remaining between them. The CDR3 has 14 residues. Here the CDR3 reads CASTGFLSNQPQHF. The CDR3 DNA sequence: TGTGCCAGCACAGGGTTTCTTAGCAATCAGCCCCAGCATTTT.

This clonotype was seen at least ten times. CDR3 in amino acids: CASNEHATGPEAFF. The CDR3, as DNA: TGTGCCAGCAACGAACACGCAACAGGCCCTGAAGCTTTCTTT. The chain has TRBV6-2 or TRBV6-3 and TRBJ1-1, with D tentatively TRBD1 (5 bases). Germline values: CDR1 MNHEY, CDR2 SVGEGT. The length of the CDR3 is 14 residues. Trimming took 7 bases from V and 6 from J, leaving 18 bases between them.

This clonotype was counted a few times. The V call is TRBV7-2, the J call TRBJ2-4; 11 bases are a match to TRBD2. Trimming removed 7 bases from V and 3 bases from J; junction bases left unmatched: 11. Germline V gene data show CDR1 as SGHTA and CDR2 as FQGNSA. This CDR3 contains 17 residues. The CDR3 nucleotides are TGTGCCAGCACCCGACTAGCGGGGACGCGGGGCAAAAACATTCAGTACTTC. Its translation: CASTRLAGTRGKNIQYF.

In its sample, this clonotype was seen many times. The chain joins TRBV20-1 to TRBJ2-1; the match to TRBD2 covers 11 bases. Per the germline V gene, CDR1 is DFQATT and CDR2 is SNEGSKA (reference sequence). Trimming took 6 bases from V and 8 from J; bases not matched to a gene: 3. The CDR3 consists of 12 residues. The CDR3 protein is CSATSGIHEQFF. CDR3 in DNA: TGCAGTGCGACTAGCGGGATCCATGAGCAGTTCTTC.

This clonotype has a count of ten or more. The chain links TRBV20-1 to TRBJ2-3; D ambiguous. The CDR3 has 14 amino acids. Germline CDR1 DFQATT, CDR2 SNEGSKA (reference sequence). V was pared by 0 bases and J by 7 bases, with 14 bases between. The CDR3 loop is CSAREMRLSNTQYF. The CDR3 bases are TGCAGTGCTAGAGAGATGCGGCTCTCGAATACGCAGTATTTT.